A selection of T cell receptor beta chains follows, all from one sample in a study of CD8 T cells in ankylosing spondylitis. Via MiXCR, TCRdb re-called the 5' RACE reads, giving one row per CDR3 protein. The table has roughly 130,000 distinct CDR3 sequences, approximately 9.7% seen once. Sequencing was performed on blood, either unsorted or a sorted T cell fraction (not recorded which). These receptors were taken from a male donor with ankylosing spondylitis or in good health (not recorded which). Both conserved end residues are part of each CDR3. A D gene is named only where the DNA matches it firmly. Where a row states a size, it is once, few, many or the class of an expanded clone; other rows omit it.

CDR3aa: CASSPPSETQYF
CDR3nt: TGTGCCAGCAGTCCCCCTTCAGAGACCCAGTACTTC
j_gene: TRBJ2-5
d_gene: NA
v_gene: TRBV12-3/TRBV12-4
abundance: many

CDR3aa: CASSPSWDTYEQYF
CDR3nt: TGTGCCAGCTCACCAAGTTGGGACACCTACGAGCAGTACTTC
j_gene: TRBJ2-7
d_gene: NA
v_gene: TRBV18
abundance: many

CDR3aa: CASSPLGPRDSPLHF
CDR3nt: TGTGCCAGCAGCCCACTCGGACCAAGAGATTCACCCCTCCACTTT
j_gene: TRBJ1-6
d_gene: NA
v_gene: TRBV28
abundance: many

CDR3aa: CASSSQGAMGSPLHF
CDR3nt: TGTGCCAGCAGTTCACAGGGGGCGATGGGTTCACCCCTCCACTTT
j_gene: TRBJ1-6
d_gene: TRBD1
v_gene: TRBV7-2
abundance: NA

CDR3aa: CSAKPGQGFRETQYF
CDR3nt: TGCAGTGCCAAGCCGGGACAGGGATTTAGGGAGACCCAGTACTTC
j_gene: TRBJ2-5
d_gene: TRBD1
v_gene: TRBV20-1
abundance: NA

CDR3aa: CAISGTGSYEQYF
CDR3nt: TGTGCCATCAGTGGGACAGGGTCCTACGAGCAGTACTTC
j_gene: TRBJ2-7
d_gene: TRBD1
v_gene: TRBV10-3
abundance: few

CDR3aa: CASSLGAAKETQYF
CDR3nt: TGTGCCAGCAGTTTGGGGGCCGCAAAAGAGACCCAGTACTTC
j_gene: TRBJ2-5
d_gene: NA
v_gene: TRBV28
abundance: NA

CDR3aa: CASSLKPGIRYEQFF
CDR3nt: TGTGCCAGCAGCCTAAAACCAGGGATTCGCTATGAGCAGTTCTTC
j_gene: TRBJ2-1
d_gene: NA
v_gene: TRBV7-2
abundance: NA

CDR3aa: CASSLGSSLTDTQNF
CDR3nt: TGCGCCAGCAGCTTGGGGAGTTCGCTCACAGATACGCAGAATTTT
j_gene: TRBJ2-3
d_gene: NA
v_gene: TRBV5-1
abundance: NA

CDR3aa: CSAGGDYLYNEQFF
CDR3nt: TGCAGTGCGGGAGGGGACTATCTCTACAATGAGCAGTTCTTC
j_gene: TRBJ2-1
d_gene: TRBD2
v_gene: TRBV20-1
abundance: many

CDR3aa: CASSLRVDTEAFF
CDR3nt: TGTGCCAGCAGTTTGCGAGTCGACACTGAAGCTTTCTTT
j_gene: TRBJ1-1
d_gene: NA
v_gene: TRBV27
abundance: many

CDR3aa: CASSLGAPASYEQYF
CDR3nt: TGTGCCAGCAGCTTAGGCGCTCCGGCCTCCTACGAGCAGTACTTC
j_gene: TRBJ2-7
d_gene: NA
v_gene: TRBV7-2
abundance: many

CDR3aa: CASSYSRDSNQPQHF
CDR3nt: TGTGCCAGCAGTTATTCCAGGGATAGCAATCAGCCCCAGCATTTT
j_gene: TRBJ1-5
d_gene: NA
v_gene: TRBV6-5
abundance: many

CDR3aa: CASSLTSGRFYEQYF
CDR3nt: TGTGCCAGCAGCTTGACTAGCGGGAGGTTCTACGAGCAGTACTTC
j_gene: TRBJ2-7
d_gene: TRBD2
v_gene: TRBV7-2
abundance: NA

CDR3aa: CSVEGAVSSYNEQFF
CDR3nt: TGCAGCGTTGAAGGGGCGGTGAGCTCCTACAATGAGCAGTTCTTC
j_gene: TRBJ2-1
d_gene: NA
v_gene: TRBV29-1
abundance: many

CDR3aa: CASSLSPLRGNYGYTF
CDR3nt: TGTGCCAGCAGTTTATCTCCCCTTCGGGGCAACTATGGCTACACCTTC
j_gene: TRBJ1-2
d_gene: NA
v_gene: TRBV27
abundance: NA

CDR3aa: CASSLQVINEETQYF
CDR3nt: TGTGCCAGCAGTTTACAGGTCATAAATGAGGAGACCCAGTACTTC
j_gene: TRBJ2-5
d_gene: NA
v_gene: TRBV12-3/TRBV12-4
abundance: many

CDR3aa: CASSLDTVYTEAFF
CDR3nt: TGTGCCAGCAGCTTAGACACAGTTTACACTGAAGCTTTCTTT
j_gene: TRBJ1-1
d_gene: NA
v_gene: TRBV7-2
abundance: many

CDR3aa: CASSSSGASYEQYF
CDR3nt: TGTGCCAGCAGTTCAAGCGGGGCCTCCTACGAGCAGTACTTC
j_gene: TRBJ2-7
d_gene: TRBD2
v_gene: TRBV6-2/TRBV6-3
abundance: many

CDR3aa: CSARAGTDNQPQHF
CDR3nt: TGCAGTGCTAGAGCCGGGACGGATAATCAGCCCCAGCATTTT
j_gene: TRBJ1-5
d_gene: NA
v_gene: TRBV20-1
abundance: many

CDR3aa: CASSRTSGIYEQYF
CDR3nt: TGTGCCAGCAGCCGGACTAGCGGGATTTACGAGCAGTACTTC
j_gene: TRBJ2-7
d_gene: TRBD2
v_gene: TRBV9
abundance: many

CDR3aa: CASSHYITGGEGTDTQYF
CDR3nt: TGCGCCAGCAGCCACTACATAACAGGGGGCGAGGGCACAGATACGCAGTATTTT
j_gene: TRBJ2-3
d_gene: TRBD1
v_gene: TRBV4-3
abundance: many

CDR3aa: CATSEDRTTDTQYF
CDR3nt: TGTGCCACCAGTGAAGACAGGACCACAGATACGCAGTATTTT
j_gene: TRBJ2-3
d_gene: NA
v_gene: TRBV24-1
abundance: few

CDR3aa: CAIAGTSGRGVKETQYF
CDR3nt: TGTGCCATCGCAGGGACTAGCGGGAGGGGGGTAAAAGAGACCCAGTACTTC
j_gene: TRBJ2-5
d_gene: TRBD2
v_gene: TRBV7-8
abundance: many

CDR3aa: CSARIGLAREQYF
CDR3nt: TGCAGTGCTAGAATCGGGCTAGCCCGGGAGCAGTACTTC
j_gene: TRBJ2-7
d_gene: NA
v_gene: TRBV20-1
abundance: NA

CDR3aa: CASSLGGADTQYF
CDR3nt: TGTGCCAGCAGTCTTGGGGGGGCAGATACGCAGTATTTT
j_gene: TRBJ2-3
d_gene: TRBD2
v_gene: TRBV5-1
abundance: many

CDR3aa: CASSQGGLAGVGTGELFF
CDR3nt: TGCGCCAGCAGCCAAGGGGGTCTAGCGGGAGTTGGCACCGGGGAGCTGTTTTTT
j_gene: TRBJ2-2
d_gene: TRBD2
v_gene: TRBV4-1
abundance: many

CDR3aa: CSVRMGSGAGSYEQYF
CDR3nt: TGCAGCGTCCGGATGGGATCAGGGGCAGGGTCCTACGAGCAGTACTTC
j_gene: TRBJ2-7
d_gene: NA
v_gene: TRBV29-1
abundance: many

CDR3aa: CASRLTGDLHNEQFF
CDR3nt: TGTGCCAGCCGTTTGACGGGGGACCTCCACAATGAGCAGTTCTTC
j_gene: TRBJ2-1
d_gene: NA
v_gene: TRBV27
abundance: NA